This T cell receptor (beta chain) was documented in a study of T cells in Graves' hyperthyroidism and ophthalmopathy. Findings and caveats of the study: Classification by a 13 V-J model distinguished ophthalmopathy from stable hyperthyroidism. Blood samples included most of the expanded thyroid clonotypes exceeding 0.001.

Ten or more counts support this clonotype. Its antigen is not identified. Authors of the study amplified TCR beta CDR3 regions from RNA transcripts. HTBI primers were used for first-round RT-PCR of the TCR CDR3. TCRdb reanalysed the multiplex PCR reads using MiXCR and keeps one entry per CDR3 protein. The table shows hundreds of thousands of distinct CDR3 sequences, with roughly 14% occurring only once. V was clipped by 6 bases and J by 5 bases, with 13 bases between them. Germline V gene sequence: CDR1 LNHDA, CDR2 SQIVND (reference sequence). The CDR3 loop spans 13 amino acids. The sample taken for sequencing was blood. The chain recombines TRBV19 with TRBJ2-5; D gene uncertain. The TCR sequence derives from a woman in her forties with Graves' ophthalmopathy. The CDR3 spells CASRMTNWETQYF. CDR3 in DNA: TGTGCCAGTAGGATGACAAACTGGGAGACCCAGTACTTC. The whole variable domain, remainder taken from reference TRBV19 and TRBJ2-5, is DGGITQSPKYLFRKEGQNVTLSCEQNLNHDAMYWYRQDPGQGLRLIYYSQIVNDFQKGDIAEGYSVSREKKESFPLTVTSAQKNPTAFYLCASRMTNWETQYFGPGTRLLVL.